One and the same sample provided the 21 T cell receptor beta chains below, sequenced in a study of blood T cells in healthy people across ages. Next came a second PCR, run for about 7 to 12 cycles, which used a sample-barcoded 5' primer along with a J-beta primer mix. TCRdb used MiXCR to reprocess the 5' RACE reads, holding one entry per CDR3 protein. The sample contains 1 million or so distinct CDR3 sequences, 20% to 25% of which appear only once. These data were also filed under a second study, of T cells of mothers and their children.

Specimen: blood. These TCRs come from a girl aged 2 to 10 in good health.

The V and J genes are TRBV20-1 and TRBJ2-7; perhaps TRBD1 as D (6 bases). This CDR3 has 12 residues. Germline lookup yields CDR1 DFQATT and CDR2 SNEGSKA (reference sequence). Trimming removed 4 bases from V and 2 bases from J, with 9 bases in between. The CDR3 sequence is CSATRGPYEQYF. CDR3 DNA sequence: TGCAGTGCTACCAGGGGACCCTACGAGCAGTACTTC.

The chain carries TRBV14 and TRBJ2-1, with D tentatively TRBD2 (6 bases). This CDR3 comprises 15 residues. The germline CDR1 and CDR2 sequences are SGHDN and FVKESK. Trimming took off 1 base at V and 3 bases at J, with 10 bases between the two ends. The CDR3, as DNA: TGTGCCAGCAGCCAAGTCGGGGGTTTCTACAATGAGCAGTTCTTC. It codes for CASSQVGGFYNEQFF.

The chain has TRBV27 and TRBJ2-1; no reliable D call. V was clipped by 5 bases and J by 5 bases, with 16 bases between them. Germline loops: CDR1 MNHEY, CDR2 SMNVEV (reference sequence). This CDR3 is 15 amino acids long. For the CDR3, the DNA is TGTGCCAGCAGTCTACAGAAGGGTAGGAACAATGAGCAGTTCTTC. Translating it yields CASSLQKGRNNEQFF.

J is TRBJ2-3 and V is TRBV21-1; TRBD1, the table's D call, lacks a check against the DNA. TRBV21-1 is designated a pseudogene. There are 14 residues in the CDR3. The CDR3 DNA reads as TGTGCCAGCAGCAAAGTAGGGGAACGAGATACGCAGTATTTT. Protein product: CASSKVGERDTQYF.

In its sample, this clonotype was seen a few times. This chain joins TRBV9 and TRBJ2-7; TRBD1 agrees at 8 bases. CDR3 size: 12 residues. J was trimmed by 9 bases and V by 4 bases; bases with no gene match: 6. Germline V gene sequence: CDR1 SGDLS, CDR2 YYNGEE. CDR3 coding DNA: TGTGCCAGCAGCCAAGGACAGGGAGGGCAGTACTTC. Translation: CASSQGQGGQYF.

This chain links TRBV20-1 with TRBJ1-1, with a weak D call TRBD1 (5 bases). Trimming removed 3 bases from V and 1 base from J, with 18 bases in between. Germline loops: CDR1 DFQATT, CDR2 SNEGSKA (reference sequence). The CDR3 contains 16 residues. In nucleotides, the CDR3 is TGCAGTGCTAGTCAGGGAGCGATCGCCTCGAACACTGAAGCTTTCTTT. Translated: CSASQGAIASNTEAFF.

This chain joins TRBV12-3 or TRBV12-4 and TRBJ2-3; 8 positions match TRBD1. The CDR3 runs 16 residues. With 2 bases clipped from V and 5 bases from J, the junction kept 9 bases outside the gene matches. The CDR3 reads CASSLLGTGGGDTQYF. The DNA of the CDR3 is TGTGCCAGCAGTTTACTCGGGACAGGCGGAGGAGATACGCAGTATTTT.

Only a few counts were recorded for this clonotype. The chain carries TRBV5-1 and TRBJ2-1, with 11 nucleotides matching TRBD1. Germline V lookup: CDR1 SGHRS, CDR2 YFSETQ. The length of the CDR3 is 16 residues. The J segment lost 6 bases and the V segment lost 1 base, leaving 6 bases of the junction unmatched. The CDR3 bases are TGCGCCAGCAGCTTGCAATTAGGGACAGGGGGCAATGAGCAGTTCTTC. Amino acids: CASSLQLGTGGNEQFF.

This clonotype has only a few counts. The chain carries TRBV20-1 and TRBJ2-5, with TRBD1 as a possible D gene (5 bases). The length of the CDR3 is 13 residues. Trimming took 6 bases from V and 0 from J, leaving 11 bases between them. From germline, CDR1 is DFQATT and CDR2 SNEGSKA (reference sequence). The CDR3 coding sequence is TGCAGTGCCTACGGCAGGGACCAAGAGACCCAGTACTTC. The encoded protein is CSAYGRDQETQYF.

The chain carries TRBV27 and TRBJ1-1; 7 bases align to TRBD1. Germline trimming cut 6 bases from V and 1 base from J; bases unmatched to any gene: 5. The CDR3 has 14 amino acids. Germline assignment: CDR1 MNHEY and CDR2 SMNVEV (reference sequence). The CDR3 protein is CASSRTGRNTEAFF. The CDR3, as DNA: TGTGCCAGCAGCCGGACAGGTCGGAACACTGAAGCTTTCTTT.

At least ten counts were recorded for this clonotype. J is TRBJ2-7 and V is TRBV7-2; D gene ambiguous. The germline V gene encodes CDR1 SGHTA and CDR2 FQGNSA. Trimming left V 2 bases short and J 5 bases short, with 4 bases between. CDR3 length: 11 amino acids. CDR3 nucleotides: TGTGCCAGCAGCTTAACAAACGAGCAGTACTTC. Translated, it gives CASSLTNEQYF.

The CDR3 region has the DNA TGCGCCAGCAGCCAAGATCTCGCTTCCCGACAGGGGAGGAATGAAAAACTGTTTTTT. This encodes CASSQDLASRQGRNEKLFF. J is TRBJ1-4 and V is TRBV4-1; 8 bases map to TRBD1. CDR1 is MGHRA, CDR2 YSYEKL, per germline. Losses at the gene ends were 0 bases for V and 5 bases for J; bases not matched to a gene: 14. The CDR3 extends over 19 amino acids.

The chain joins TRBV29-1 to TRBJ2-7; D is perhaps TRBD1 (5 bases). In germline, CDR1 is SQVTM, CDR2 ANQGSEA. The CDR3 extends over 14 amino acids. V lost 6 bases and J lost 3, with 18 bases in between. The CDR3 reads CSVTGPQSLYEQYF. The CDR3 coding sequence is TGCAGCGTCACAGGACCCCAGTCCCTCTACGAGCAGTACTTC.

The CDR3 sequence is CASSYSAGLISYEQYF. The CDR3 DNA reads as TGTGCCAGCAGCTACAGCGCGGGACTGATTTCCTACGAGCAGTACTTC. The V gene is TRBV7-8, the J gene TRBJ2-7; D might be TRBD2 (6 bases). V lost 4 bases and J 1 base, leaving 17 bases between the germline ends. Germline values: CDR1 SGHVS, CDR2 FQNEAQ. This CDR3 spans 16 amino acids.

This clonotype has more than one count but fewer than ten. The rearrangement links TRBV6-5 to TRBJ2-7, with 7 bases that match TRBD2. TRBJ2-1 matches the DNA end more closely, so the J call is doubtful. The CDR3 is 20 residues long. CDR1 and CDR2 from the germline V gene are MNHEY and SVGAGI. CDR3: CASSYHPSALLPGGQNEQFF. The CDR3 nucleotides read TGTGCCAGCAGCTACCATCCTAGCGCCCTCCTGCCGGGAGGTCAAAATGAGCAGTTCTTC.

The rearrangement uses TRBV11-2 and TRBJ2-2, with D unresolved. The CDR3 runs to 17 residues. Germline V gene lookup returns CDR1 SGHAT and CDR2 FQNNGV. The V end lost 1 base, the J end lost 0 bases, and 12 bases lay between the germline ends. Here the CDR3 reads CASSLVIRAANTGELFF. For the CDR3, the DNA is TGTGCCAGCAGCTTAGTGATACGCGCGGCGAACACCGGGGAGCTGTTTTTT.

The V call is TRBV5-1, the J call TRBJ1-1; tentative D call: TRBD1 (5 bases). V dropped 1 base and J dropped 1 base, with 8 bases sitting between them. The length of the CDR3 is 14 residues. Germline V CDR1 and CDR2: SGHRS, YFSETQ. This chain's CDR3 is CASSLYQGNTEAFF. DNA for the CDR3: TGCGCCAGCAGCTTGTACCAGGGGAACACTGAAGCTTTCTTT. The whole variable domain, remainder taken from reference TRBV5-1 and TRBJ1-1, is KAGVTQTPRYLIKTRGQQVTLSCSPISGHRSVSWYQQTPGQGLQFLFEYFSETQRNKGNFPGRFSGRQFSNSRSEMNVSTLELGDSALYLCASSLYQGNTEAFFGQGTRLTVV.

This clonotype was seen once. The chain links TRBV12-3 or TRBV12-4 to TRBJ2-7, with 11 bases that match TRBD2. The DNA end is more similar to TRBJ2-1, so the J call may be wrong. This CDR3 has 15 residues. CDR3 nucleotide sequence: TGTGCCAGCAGTCTGACTAGCGGGAATTGGGATGAGCAGTTCTTC. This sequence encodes CASSLTSGNWDEQFF.

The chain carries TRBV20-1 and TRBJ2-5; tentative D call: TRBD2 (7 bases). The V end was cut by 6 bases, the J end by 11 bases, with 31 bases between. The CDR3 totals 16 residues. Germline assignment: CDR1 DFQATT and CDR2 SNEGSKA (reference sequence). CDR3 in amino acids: CSAAEQGAPPRREQYF. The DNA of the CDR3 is TGCAGTGCGGCGGAACAGGGAGCTCCTCCCCGGCGGGAGCAGTACTTC.

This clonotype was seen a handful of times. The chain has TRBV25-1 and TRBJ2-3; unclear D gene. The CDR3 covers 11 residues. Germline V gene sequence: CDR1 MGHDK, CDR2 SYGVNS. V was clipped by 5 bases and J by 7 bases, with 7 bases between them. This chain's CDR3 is CASSSANTQYF. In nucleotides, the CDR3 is TGTGCCAGCAGTTCAGCTAATACGCAGTATTTT.

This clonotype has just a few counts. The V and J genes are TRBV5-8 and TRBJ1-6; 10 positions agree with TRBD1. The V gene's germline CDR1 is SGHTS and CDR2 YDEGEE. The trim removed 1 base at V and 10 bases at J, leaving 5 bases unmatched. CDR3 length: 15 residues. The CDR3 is CASSLTGQGSSPLHF. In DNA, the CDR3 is TGTGCCAGCAGCTTGACGGGACAGGGGTCGTCACCCCTCCACTTT.